This T cell receptor (beta chain) emerged from a study of blood T cell repertoires in COVID-19. About the research overall: Italy, Spain and the United States were the sources of the convalescent and acute COVID-19 samples. PBMCs, B-cell-depleted T cells, or T cells were the source of the cDNA or gDNA that made up the material.

In the original workflow: Amplification from reference gene primers served as the basis for estimated nucleated cell counts. Sequencing used immunoSEQ multiplex PCR; TCRdb keeps in-frame clones, though not all of them. That table furnishes V, J and clone size, whereas the DNA furnished D and trimming. This repertoire shows 190,000 or so clones, over 75% found once; its top ten account for over 7.5%. The V and J ends lost 4 bases and 4 bases, in that order; junction bases with no gene match: 6. The CDR3 is 14 amino acids. In germline, CDR1 is SGHTA, CDR2 FQGNSA. Sequenced material: peripheral blood. The clonotype originates from an elderly woman with acute or convalescent COVID-19. This chain links TRBV7-2 with TRBJ1-1; 7 nucleotides align to TRBD1. CDR3 protein: CASSSTAGGTEAFF. Here the CDR3 DNA reads TGTGCCAGCAGCTCTACCGCAGGGGGCACTGAAGCTTTCTTT.